Presented here are 26 T cell receptor delta chains from one specimen sequenced in a study of gamma-delta T cells after stem cell transplantation. TCRdb reapplied CATT to the RT-PCR reads. The sample shows about 1,600 delta-chain clones, over 45% of them seen only once. Sequencing used gamma-delta T cells. These TCRs come from a human donor. It is not recorded whose cells these are; they may come from a transplant donor.

To note about this clone: A far larger clone is off by one base, so a read error is likely. The chain carries TRDV2 and TRDJ1, with D possibly being TRDD3 (5 bases). This CDR3 is built from 18 residues. Trimming stripped 0 bases from V and 2 bases from J, with 21 bases between. Germline V gene data show CDR1 as GEAIGNYY and CDR2 as EKD. CDR3 amino acids: CACDTVSIMGSKTDKLIF. In DNA, the CDR3 is TGTGCCTGTGACACCGTTAGCATTATGGGGAGCAAAACCGATAAACTCATCTTT.

The gene calls are TRDV1 and TRDJ1; D remains unclear. Trimming left V 0 bases short and J 0 bases short, with 26 bases between. The CDR3 length is 21 residues. CDR1 and CDR2 (germline): TSWWSYY, QGS. CDR3 amino acids: CALGELVPPAPPGWYTDKLIF. The CDR3 nucleotides read TGTGCTCTTGGGGAACTGGTCCCCCCCGCTCCCCCCGGTTGGTACACCGATAAACTCATCTTT.

This clone was counted a few times. The V gene is TRDV1, the J gene TRDJ1, with D possibly matching TRDD3 (6 bases). The CDR3 runs to 21 residues. V was trimmed by 3 bases and J by 1 base, leaving 30 bases between them. From germline, CDR1 is TSWWSYY and CDR2 QGS. The DNA of the CDR3 is TGTGCTCTTGGGGAGTCGAAGGGGCTGGGGATTCGGTTTGGCCTCACCGATAAACTCATCTTT. It translates to CALGESKGLGIRFGLTDKLIF.

In regard to this clone: This clone may be a read error of a much larger clone one base away. The CDR3: CALGEPGPCTGGRGILIF. The CDR3, as DNA: TGTGCTCTTGGGGAACCAGGCCCCTGTACTGGGGGACGTGGGATACTCATCTTT. The rearrangement joins TRDV1 to TRDJ1; TRDD3 agrees at 9 bases. The germline V gene has CDR1 TSWWSYY and CDR2 QGS. The CDR3 sequence is 18 residues long. V gave up 1 base and J gave up 10 bases; unmatched junction bases: 19.

This clone was recorded a few times. This may be a read error: a much more frequent sequence differs by one nucleotide. The chain recombines TRDV2 with TRDJ1; 7 positions agree with TRDD3. Germline V gene sequence: CDR1 GEAIGNYY, CDR2 EKD. CDR3 length: 17 residues. J lost 0 bases, V lost 3 bases, and 12 bases had no gene match. In nucleotides, the CDR3 is TGTGCCTGTGACTCGCTGGGGGCCGTTTCGTACACCGATAAACTCATCTTT. Its translation is CACDSLGAVSYTDKLIF.

About this clone itself: A single base is all that separates this from a far larger clone, so a read error is likely. This chain connects TRDV2 to TRDJ1; weak D call: TRDD3 (5 bases). V lost 5 bases and J lost 2, with 23 bases in between. The CDR3 totals 17 residues. Germline V gene data show CDR1 as GEAIGNYY and CDR2 as EKD. Here the CDR3 reads CACATLGHTRRTDKLIF. The CDR3 DNA reads TGTGCCTGTGCCACTCTGGGACATACCCGACGGACCGATAAACTCATCTTT.

This chain connects TRDV2 to TRDJ1; 9 nucleotides agree with TRDD3. CDR3 size: 18 residues. After removal of 4 bases from V and 1 base from J, the junction contained 15 bases not matched to a gene. Germline V gene lookup returns CDR1 GEAIGNYY and CDR2 EKD. CDR3 coding DNA: TGTGCCTGTGAAATGCTGGGGGATGGGCGAAGTTCCACCGATAAACTCATCTTT. The encoded protein is CACEMLGDGRSSTDKLIF.

This clone is medium-sized. The rearrangement links TRDV2 to TRDJ1; D not resolved. Germline loops: CDR1 GEAIGNYY, CDR2 EKD. The CDR3 is 14 residues long. The V gene lost 3 bases and the J gene lost 3 bases, with 13 bases spanning the gap. CDR3 in amino acids: CACDSLSGPDKLIF. The CDR3 DNA sequence: TGTGCCTGTGACTCCCTCTCCGGGCCCGATAAACTCATCTTT.

To note about this clone: A much bigger clone sits one base away, suggesting this may be a read error. V usage is TRDV2 and J usage is TRDJ1, with 7 nucleotides matching TRDD3. The CDR3 is 19 amino acids. Germline V CDR1 and CDR2: GEAIGNYY, EKD. V shed 0 bases and J 0 bases; nucleotides not matched to a gene: 15. CDR3 DNA: TGTGCCTGTGACACCATTGAGGCGGCCATGGGGGAAAACACCGATAAACTCATCTTT. It specifies CACDTIEAAMGENTDKLIF.

V is TRDV2 and J is TRDJ1, with D hard to call. With 1 base removed from V and 10 bases from J, the gap between germline ends came to 21 bases. The CDR3 sequence is 15 residues long. In germline, CDR1 is GEAIGNYY, CDR2 EKD. In DNA form, the CDR3 reads TGTGCCTGTGACACTGTTTCTACGGGACCCGAGGCACTCATCTTT. This codes for CACDTVSTGPEALIF.

Concerning this clone: With a much larger clone just one base away, this may be a read error. The rearrangement joins TRDV2 to TRDJ1; D is perhaps TRDD3 (5 bases). The germline V gene has CDR1 GEAIGNYY and CDR2 EKD. The CDR3 runs to 17 residues. CDR3 nucleotide sequence: TGTGCCTGTGACACTCTGGGACATACCCGACGGACCGATAAACTCACCTTT. Protein sequence: CACDTLGHTRRTDKLTF.

Concerning this clone: The junction does not match germline at one end; this may be a read error. Other DNA sequences within the sample encode an identical CDR3. The rearrangement joins TRDV1 to TRDJ1, with 13 bases aligning to TRDD3. Germline assignment: CDR1 TSWWSYY and CDR2 QGS. CDR3 length: 23 residues. The CDR3 sequence: CALGEPPLFPPYWGIRQTDKLIF. In DNA, the CDR3 is TGTGCTCTTGGGGAACCTCCCCTCTTCCCGCCTTACTGGGGGATACGCCAGACCGATAAACTCATCTTC.

This clone is large (0.1 to 1%) in the sample. The chain has TRDV1 and TRDJ1; maybe TRDD3 (6 bases). V lost 0 bases to trimming and J lost 3 bases, with 26 bases between them. The CDR3 has 20 residues. Germline loops: CDR1 TSWWSYY, CDR2 QGS. CDR3 coding DNA: TGTGCTCTTGGGGAACTGTGGACCCTTTTTTTGGCTGGGGTCTCCGATAAACTCATCTTT. It specifies CALGELWTLFLAGVSDKLIF.

This chain links TRDV2 with TRDJ3; 10 bases agree with TRDD3. Losses at the gene ends were 3 bases for V and 2 bases for J; bases not matched to a gene: 21. The CDR3 contains 23 residues. Per the germline V gene, CDR1 is GEAIGNYY and CDR2 is EKD. The chain's CDR3 is CACDSLYWGISSEAPWDTRQMFF. As DNA, the CDR3 is TGTGCCTGTGACTCTCTATACTGGGGGATCTCCTCTGAGGCCCCCTGGGACACCCGACAGATGTTTTTC.

Note on this clone: A read error is possible here, since a much larger clone lies one base away. The rearrangement joins TRDV2 to TRDJ1; D gene uncertain. V gave up 0 bases and J gave up 7 bases, with 20 bases separating them. The CDR3 runs to 16 residues. The germline V gene encodes CDR1 GEAIGNYY and CDR2 EKD. This CDR3 reads CACDTLQTSTEPKLIF. The CDR3 DNA reads TGTGCCTGTGACACCCTACAGACCAGTACGGAGCCTAAACTCATCTTT.

The chain couples TRDV2 to TRDJ1; the match to TRDD3 covers 7 bases. With 0 bases clipped from V and 0 bases from J, the junction kept 12 bases outside the gene matches. The CDR3 is 18 residues long. Germline V gene data show CDR1 as GEAIGNYY and CDR2 as EKD. CDR3 protein: CACDTVGGPTRDTDKLIF. As DNA, the CDR3 is TGTGCCTGTGACACCGTTGGGGGACCGACGCGGGACACCGATAAACTCATCTTT.

This clone has only one observation. Possible read error: a much larger clone is one base away. Other nucleotide sequences in the sample specify the same CDR3. This rearrangement joins TRDV2 to TRDJ1, with D perhaps assigned TRDD2 or TRDD3 (9 bases each). V lost 2 bases to trimming and J lost 6 bases, with 27 bases between them. The CDR3 is made up of 18 amino acids. Per the germline V gene, CDR1 is GEAIGNYY and CDR2 is EKD. CDR3 amino acids: CACDSLPTSGGSGHKLIF. Written as DNA, the CDR3 is TGTGCCTGTGACAGCCTTCCTACTTCTGGGGGATCGGGTCATAAACTCATCTTT.

The chain has TRDV2 and TRDJ1; 7 bases are a match to TRDD3. This CDR3 is 15 amino acids long. The junction had 7 bases not matched to a gene; V was cut back by 0 bases and J by 4 bases. The germline V gene encodes CDR1 GEAIGNYY and CDR2 EKD. The chain's CDR3 is CACDTVGDPFDKLIF. The CDR3 coding sequence is TGTGCCTGTGACACCGTGGGGGACCCCTTCGATAAACTCATCTTT.

The CDR3 coding sequence is TGTGCCTGTGACGCCATGGGACTGGGGGGGACCGATAAACTCATCTTT. Translating gives CACDAMGLGGTDKLIF. The chain joins TRDV2 to TRDJ1, with 8 bases aligning to TRDD3. CDR1 GEAIGNYY and CDR2 EKD come from the germline V gene. The junction had 10 bases not matched to a gene; V was cut back by 3 bases and J by 2 bases. This CDR3 region has 16 residues.

With regard to this clone: This may be a read error, as it is one base from a much larger clone. The chain is built from TRDV3 and TRDJ1, with D tentatively TRDD3 (5 bases). With 3 bases removed from V and 9 bases from J, the gap between germline ends came to 32 bases. Germline V gene data show CDR1 as TVYSNPD and CDR2 as GDNSRS (reference sequence). This CDR3 contains 17 residues. The CDR3 DNA sequence: TGTGCCTTCCCAGGCCTGGGTGGACGTGAGGACGAAGACGAACTCATCTTT. Amino acid sequence: CAFPGLGGREDEDELIF.

This chain connects TRDV2 to TRDJ1; TRDD3 agrees at 9 bases. Germline assignment: CDR1 GEAIGNYY and CDR2 EKD. This CDR3 has 24 amino acids. The trim removed 3 bases at V and 0 bases at J, leaving 31 bases unmatched. The CDR3 loop is CACDPVREFYAVLGETGDTDKLIF. The CDR3, as DNA: TGTGCCTGTGACCCCGTGAGGGAGTTCTACGCGGTACTGGGGGAAACGGGGGACACCGATAAACTCATCTTT.

This clone is classed as hyperexpanded (1% or more). The sample holds other DNA sequences that translate to the same CDR3. This chain joins TRDV2 and TRDJ1, with a weak D call TRDD3 (5 bases). This CDR3 spans 15 amino acids. Germline assignment: CDR1 GEAIGNYY and CDR2 EKD. V lost 6 bases, J lost 4 bases, and 20 bases lay in between. The CDR3 here is CACLNLLENRDKLIF. CDR3 DNA sequence: TGTGCCTGTCTAAATTTACTGGAGAACCGCGATAAACTCATCTTT.

About this clone: This may be a read error, as it is one base from a much larger clone. The sample has other DNA sequences that encode this CDR3 too. This chain connects TRDV2 to TRDJ1, with D possibly TRDD3 on 6 matching bases. The CDR3 runs to 16 residues. V was trimmed by 0 bases and J by 1 base, leaving 14 bases between them. The germline V gene encodes CDR1 GEAIGNYY and CDR2 EKD. The CDR3 loop is CACDTVGGYFTDKLIF. Written as DNA, the CDR3 is TGTGCCTGTGACACCGTTGGGGGCTATTTCACCGATAAACTCATCTTT.

The gene calls are TRDV2 and TRDJ1; 11 bases map to TRDD3. The CDR3 loop spans 18 amino acids. With 3 bases clipped from V and 3 bases from J, the junction kept 14 bases outside the gene matches. Germline loops: CDR1 GEAIGNYY, CDR2 EKD. The CDR3 sequence is CACDSLIMGDTLSDKLIF. CDR3 bases: TGTGCCTGTGACTCTCTTATAATGGGGGATACGCTGTCCGATAAACTCATCTTT.

The chain employs TRDV2 and TRDJ1; D is unclear. The ends were cut back, 0 bases at V and 4 bases at J, with 11 bases in the middle. Germline CDR1 and CDR2: GEAIGNYY and EKD. The CDR3 has 14 amino acids. CDR3 protein: CACDTVGPHDKLIF. The CDR3 DNA reads as TGTGCCTGTGACACCGTGGGCCCACACGATAAACTCATCTTT.

To note about this clone: Relative to the germline gene, one junction end is altered; a read error may explain this. The chain employs TRDV2 and TRDJ1, with 10 bases matching TRDD3. Germline lookup yields CDR1 GEAIGNYY and CDR2 EKD. The CDR3 is 19 amino acids. Written as DNA, the CDR3 is TGTGCCTGTGACACCGTAGTCGTCGGGGGATACGAGGGGACCGATAACCTCATCTTT. Protein sequence: CACDTVVVGGYEGTDNLIF.